This T cell receptor beta chain derives from a study of T cells after somatic rescue of genetic block (dated by TCRdb to about 2020). For context, the study as a whole: What the study looked at was long-term robustness, specifically in a T-cell system that came about through somatic rescue of a genetic block in T-cell development.

As concerns this clone: The target of this receptor is not known. The sample holds no much larger clone one base away, and base qualities are not on file.

Receptors were amplified or captured by the immunoSEQ multiplex PCR assay. TCRdb obtained this table from immuneACCESS and retained in-frame rearrangements with V and J assigned. These tables miss some clones; where compared with another copy, unresolved V genes account for less than half of the shortfall, and the remainder is unexplained. For this sample there are 45,000 to 70,000 clones; approximately 96% appear just once. The top ten clonotypes cover approximately 0.07% of the sample. The germline V end is reduced by 4 bases and the J end by 0 bases; junction bases left unmatched: 2. The germline V gene yields SGHTS for CDR1 and YDEGEE for CDR2. Including the terminal cysteine and phenylalanine, the CDR3 comprises 15 residues. Just CDR3 DNA is preserved here, 45 bases in frame from base 1.

The chain links TRBV5-8 with TRBJ2-7, and 12 junction bases match TRBD2. The source is a child younger than two. Sequencing was performed on peripheral blood mononuclear cells (PBMCs). The CDR3 in this case is CASSVGLAGSYEQYF. The base sequence is TGTGCCAGCAGCGTGGGACTAGCGGGCTCCTACGAGCAGTACTTC.